Below are 23 T cell receptor beta chains sequenced from a single sample in a study of molecular identifiers for immune sequencing clone quantification. MiXCR, applied by TCRdb to the PCR reads, yields one record per CDR3 protein. There are about 630,000 distinct CDR3 sequences in the sample; around 25% occur only once, and about 0.73% lies in the top ten. The specimen was naive CD8+ T cells from blood, with Jurkat cell RNA spiked in. The subset is: FACS-sorted CD8+CD4-CCR7+CD45RA+ naive T cells. These receptors all stem from a human donor in good health. Some libraries in this study had Jurkat cell RNA spiked in.

This clonotype was seen repeatedly, ten times or more. V and J are TRBV7-3 and TRBJ2-1; 10 nucleotides align to TRBD2. This CDR3 contains 15 residues. After removal of 4 bases from V and 7 bases from J, the junction contained 7 bases not matched to a gene. CDR1 is SGHTA and CDR2 is FQGTGA in the germline V gene. CDR3 amino acids: CASSSSSGSGNEQFF. The CDR3 DNA reads as TGTGCCAGCAGCTCGTCTAGCGGGAGTGGAAATGAGCAGTTCTTC.

This clonotype was counted a few times. The rearrangement uses TRBV11-2 and TRBJ2-2; weak D call: TRBD2 (6 bases). Germline-derived CDR1 and CDR2 are SGHAT and FQNNGV. The ends were cut back, 4 bases at V and 4 bases at J, with 19 bases in the middle. This CDR3 comprises 17 residues. The CDR3 reads CASSSSRDLMPTGELFF. The CDR3 DNA follows: TGTGCCAGCAGCTCCTCCCGGGACTTGATGCCCACCGGGGAGCTGTTTTTT.

This clonotype was picked up many times. This chain joins TRBV4-2 and TRBJ1-6; D call uncertain. The V and J ends lost 0 bases and 7 bases respectively, with 13 bases between them. This CDR3 spans 16 amino acids. Germline lookup yields CDR1 LGHNA and CDR2 YNFKEQ. CDR3 amino acids: CASSQDEGFLNSPLHF. Written as DNA, the CDR3 is TGTGCCAGCAGCCAAGATGAGGGCTTTTTAAATTCACCCCTCCACTTT.

A word on this clonotype: A junction boundary mismatches the germline segment, possibly from a read error. This chain connects TRBV9 to TRBJ2-7; D gene ambiguous. Per germline, CDR1 SGDLS and CDR2 YYNGEE. The CDR3 runs to 14 residues. CDR3 in amino acids: CTSSPMGASYEQYF. In DNA, the CDR3 is TGTACCAGCAGCCCGATGGGTGCCTCCTACGAGCAGTACTTC.

This clonotype was found a few times. Germline and junction disagree at one end, which may indicate a read error. This rearrangement joins TRBV7-2 to TRBJ2-7, with TRBD2 matching over 14 bases. CDR3 length equals 19 residues. The germline CDR1 and CDR2 sequences are SGHTA and FQGNSA. This CDR3 reads CASSPEGTSGGPNPYGQYF. The CDR3 nucleotides read TGTGCCAGCAGCCCAGAGGGGACTAGCGGGGGCCCGAACCCCTACGGGCAGTACTTC.

A few counts support this clonotype. The chain employs TRBV4-2 and TRBJ1-1; weak D call: TRBD1 (6 bases). V lost 3 bases and J 1 base, leaving 12 bases between the germline ends. In germline, CDR1 is LGHNA, CDR2 YNFKEQ. The CDR3 runs 15 residues. The chain's CDR3 is CASSQGALTNTEAFF. CDR3 DNA sequence: TGTGCCAGCAGCCAGGGGGCCCTCACGAACACTGAAGCTTTCTTT.

The gene calls are TRBV10-1 and TRBJ1-4; the D is unclear. CDR1 is WNHNN and CDR2 is SYGVQD in the germline V gene (reference sequence). V dropped 4 bases and J dropped 3 bases, with 12 bases sitting between them. The CDR3 contains 15 residues. The CDR3 region has the DNA TGCGCCAGCAGTGCCGACACTCTCCCTAATGAAAAACTGTTTTTT. Amino acid sequence: CASSADTLPNEKLFF.

Ten or more counts support this clonotype. This rearrangement joins TRBV9 to TRBJ1-1; a weak D match, TRBD1 (6 bases). Trimming cost V 0 bases and J 1 base, with 7 bases left between them. This CDR3 comprises 14 residues. Germline V lookup: CDR1 SGDLS, CDR2 YYNGEE. The CDR3 DNA reads as TGTGCCAGCAGCGTAGAGACAGGGAACACTGAAGCTTTCTTT. This sequence encodes CASSVETGNTEAFF.

This clonotype appeared many times. This chain connects TRBV4-3 to TRBJ2-7; TRBD1 or TRBD2 may be the D gene (5 bases each). Germline V gives CDR1 LGHNA, CDR2 YSLEER. V shed 0 bases and J shed 3 bases, with 9 bases lying between them. CDR3 length: 14 amino acids. CDR3 loop: CASSQDHGGYEQYF. The CDR3, as DNA: TGCGCCAGCAGCCAAGATCATGGGGGCTACGAGCAGTACTTC.

This clonotype was recorded at least ten times. V gene TRBV7-9 combines with J gene TRBJ2-1; D may be TRBD1 (5 bases). The germline gives CDR1 SEHNR, CDR2 FQNEAQ (reference sequence). Trimming removed 1 base at V and 9 bases at J, with 19 bases between. The CDR3 sequence is 16 residues long. The CDR3 loop reads CASSLGLVVSRGEQFF. CDR3 in DNA: TGTGCCAGCAGCTTAGGCCTAGTAGTTTCTAGGGGTGAGCAGTTCTTC.

This clonotype was seen more than once but under ten times. In nucleotides, the CDR3 is TGTGCCAGCAGTCCCGACCTACCACAATTCAGGAAAAACCAAGAGACCCAGTACTTC. Residues: CASSPDLPQFRKNQETQYF. J is TRBJ2-5 and V is TRBV6-5; D uncertain. The CDR3 consists of 19 residues. The germline V and J ends were trimmed by 5 bases and 0 bases, with 25 bases remaining between them. The germline CDR1 and CDR2 sequences are MNHEY and SVGAGI.

This clonotype came up a few times. The gene calls are TRBV6-2 or TRBV6-3 and TRBJ2-1; no clear D gene. The CDR3 spans 13 residues. The V end lost 4 bases, the J end lost 8 bases, and 12 bases lay between the germline ends. The germline gives CDR1 MNHEY, CDR2 SVGEGT. The CDR3 region is CASSLVAIDEQFF. CDR3 DNA: TGTGCCAGCAGTTTAGTGGCGATCGATGAGCAGTTCTTC.

This clonotype was seen many times. The rearrangement links TRBV7-2 to TRBJ1-2, with no clear D. CDR3 length: 17 residues. Germline assignment: CDR1 SGHTA and CDR2 FQGNSA. The V end lost 3 bases, the J end lost 2 bases, and 19 bases lay between the germline ends. CDR3 bases: TGTGCCAGCAGCTTGATGAGCGGGATTGGCAAAAACTATGGCTACACCTTC. Amino acids: CASSLMSGIGKNYGYTF.

This clonotype was observed a handful of times. The chain couples TRBV4-2 to TRBJ2-2; 11 positions match TRBD2. CDR1 and CDR2 (germline): LGHNA, YNFKEQ. This CDR3 is 16 amino acids long. The junction had 6 bases not matched to a gene; V was cut back by 3 bases and J by 6 bases. CDR3 coding DNA: TGTGCCAGCAGCCAGAGTAGCGGGAGGGCCGCCGGGGAGCTGTTTTTT. It encodes CASSQSSGRAAGELFF.

The sample holds a few counts of this clonotype. J is TRBJ2-5 and V is TRBV7-6; 7 bases fit TRBD1. V was pared by 4 bases and J by 1 base, with 3 bases of the junction left unmatched. The CDR3 spans 14 residues. Germline loops: CDR1 SGHVS, CDR2 FNYEAQ. In DNA form, the CDR3 reads TGTGCCAGCAGCTGGGGGACAGCCCAAGAGACCCAGTACTTC. Its translation: CASSWGTAQETQYF.

This clonotype was counted between two and nine times. The rearrangement uses TRBV7-3 and TRBJ2-2; no definite D call. Germline-derived CDR1 and CDR2 are SGHTA and FQGTGA. This CDR3 spans 14 amino acids. Trimming left V 5 bases short and J 4 bases short, with 11 bases between. The CDR3 DNA reads as TGTGCCAGCAGCCCCGGATTCGCCACCGGGGAGCTGTTTTTT. This gives the protein CASSPGFATGELFF.

The genes are TRBV4-3 and TRBJ1-1, with 10 bases lining up with TRBD1. Germline loops: CDR1 LGHNA, CDR2 YSLEER. J gave up 6 bases and V 0 bases, and 10 bases lay outside the gene matches. The CDR3 has 17 residues. In nucleotides, the CDR3 is TGCGCCAGCAGCCAAGATTGGACAGGGGGACGGGAGTCTGAAGCTTTCTTT. It translates to CASSQDWTGGRESEAFF.

A note on this clonotype: Being one base from a much bigger clone, this may be a read error. The CDR3 does not close with the conserved phenylalanine or tryptophan, likely indicating a read error. J is TRBJ2-7 and V is TRBV7-6; no firm D call. V lost 8 bases to trimming and J lost 6 bases, with 11 bases between them. The CDR3 covers 11 residues. CDR1 SGHVS and CDR2 FNYEAQ come from the germline V gene. The CDR3 region has the DNA TGTGCCAGCCCCCTTCCCGGCGAGCAGTACCTC. Its translation is CASPLPGEQYL.

The table lists this clonotype with a count of one. A clone one base away is much larger, so this may be a read error. This sequence joins TRBV4-2 and TRBJ2-1; D ambiguous. Germline V CDR1 and CDR2: LGHNA, YNFKEQ. The CDR3 is 12 amino acids. The CDR3: CASSQGLNEQIF. DNA for the CDR3: TGTGCCAGCAGCCAGGGATTGAATGAGCAGATCTTC.

This clonotype came up many times. The chain uses TRBV9 and TRBJ1-3; the D is unclear. V lost 0 bases and J lost 4, with 8 bases in between. The CDR3 contains 14 residues. CDR1 is SGDLS and CDR2 is YYNGEE in the germline V gene. CDR3 protein: CASSVANSGNTIYF. DNA for the CDR3: TGTGCCAGCAGCGTAGCCAATTCCGGAAACACCATATATTTT.

This rearrangement joins TRBV28 to TRBJ2-3, with TRBD1 as a possible D gene (6 bases). The CDR3 is made up of 16 amino acids. CDR1 and CDR2 (germline): MDHEN, SYDVKM. V lost 6 bases and J lost 8, with 24 bases in between. The CDR3, as DNA: TGTGCCAGCAGGAAGCCAGGGGTGGGATCAGGAGGTACGCAGTATTTT. This codes for CASRKPGVGSGGTQYF.

Turning to this clonotype: One end of the junction fails to match germline, which may point to a read error. The genes are TRBV27 and TRBJ2-7; TRBD2 is a possible D gene (5 bases). This CDR3 comprises 16 residues. Germline-derived CDR1 and CDR2 are MNHEY and SMNVEV (reference sequence). CDR3 loop: CASSPDPGIRTYERYF. The CDR3 DNA reads TGTGCCAGCAGCCCCGATCCCGGGATACGTACCTACGAGCGGTACTTC.

This clonotype has only a few counts. The CDR3 DNA sequence: TGTGCCAGTAGTATCGTGGGACAGGCAAACAATGAGCAGTTCTTC. Its protein product is CASSIVGQANNEQFF. The chain has TRBV19 and TRBJ2-1; TRBD1 agrees at 8 bases. The germline CDR1 and CDR2 sequences are LNHDA and SQIVND (reference sequence). The CDR3 length is 15 residues. Unmatched junction bases numbered 6, after V lost 3 bases and J lost 5 bases.